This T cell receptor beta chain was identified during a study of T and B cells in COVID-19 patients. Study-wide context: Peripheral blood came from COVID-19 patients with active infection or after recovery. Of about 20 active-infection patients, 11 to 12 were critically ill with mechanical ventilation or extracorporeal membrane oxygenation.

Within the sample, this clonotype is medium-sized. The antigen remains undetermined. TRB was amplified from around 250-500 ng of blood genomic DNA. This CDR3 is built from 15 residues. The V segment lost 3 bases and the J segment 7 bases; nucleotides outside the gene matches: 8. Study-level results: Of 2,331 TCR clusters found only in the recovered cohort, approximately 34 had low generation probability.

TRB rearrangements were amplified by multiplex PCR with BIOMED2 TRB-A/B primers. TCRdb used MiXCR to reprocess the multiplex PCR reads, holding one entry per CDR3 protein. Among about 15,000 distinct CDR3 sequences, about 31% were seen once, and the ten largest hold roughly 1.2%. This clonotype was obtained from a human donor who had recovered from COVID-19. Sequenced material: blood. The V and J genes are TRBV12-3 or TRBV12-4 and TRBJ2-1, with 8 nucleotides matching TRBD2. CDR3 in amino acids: CASSFSGASGNEQFF. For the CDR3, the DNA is TGTGCCAGCAGTTTCAGTGGGGCTAGCGGGAATGAGCAGTTCTTC.